This T cell receptor (beta chain) was identified during a study of blood T cell repertoires in COVID-19. Study context: Acute-phase and convalescent COVID-19 samples originated in the United States, Italy and Spain.

Clones were sequenced by immunoSEQ multiplex PCR, and TCRdb holds only the in-frame ones, with some missing. The data show over 300,000 clones, approximately 85% seen once. The CDR3 has 13 residues. The V and J ends lost 1 base and 2 bases respectively, with 6 bases between them. Germline loops: CDR1 MNHNS, CDR2 SASEGT. The clonotype comes from a man aged 25 to 45 who had recovered from COVID-19. Sequencing input: PBMCs or T cells enriched from blood (not recorded which). This chain connects TRBV6-1 to TRBJ2-7; D is unresolved. The CDR3 loop reads CASSEGLAYEQYF. The CDR3 region has the DNA TGTGCCAGCAGTGAAGGCCTAGCCTACGAGCAGTACTTC.